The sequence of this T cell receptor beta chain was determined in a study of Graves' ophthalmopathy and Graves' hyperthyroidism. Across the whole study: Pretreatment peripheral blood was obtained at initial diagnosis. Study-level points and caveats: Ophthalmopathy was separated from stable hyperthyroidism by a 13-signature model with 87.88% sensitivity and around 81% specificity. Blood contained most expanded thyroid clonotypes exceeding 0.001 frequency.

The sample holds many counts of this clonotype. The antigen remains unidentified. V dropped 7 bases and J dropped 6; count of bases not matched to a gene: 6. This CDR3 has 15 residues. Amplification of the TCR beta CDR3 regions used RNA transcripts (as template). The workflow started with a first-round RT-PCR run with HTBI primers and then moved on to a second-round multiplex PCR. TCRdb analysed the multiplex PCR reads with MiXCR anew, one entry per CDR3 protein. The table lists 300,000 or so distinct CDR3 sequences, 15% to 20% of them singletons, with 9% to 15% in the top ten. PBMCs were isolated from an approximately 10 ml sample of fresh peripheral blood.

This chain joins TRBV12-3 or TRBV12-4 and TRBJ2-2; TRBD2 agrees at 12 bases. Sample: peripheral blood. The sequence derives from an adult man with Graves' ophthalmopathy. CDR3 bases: TGTGCCAGCACCATCCGGACTAGCGGGGCCGGGGAGCTGTTTTTT. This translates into CASTIRTSGAGELFF.